This T cell receptor (beta chain) was profiled in a study of shared clonotypes between healthy human individuals. Background on the study: A donor's plate count was three for CD4 naive and three for CD4 memory; CD8 naive had two and CD8 memory one. Study-level points and caveats: Several donors held about 4.5% of naive CD4 clonotypes in common.

This CDR3 comprises 13 residues. V lost 2 bases and J lost 5, with 10 bases in between. Germline-derived CDR1 and CDR2 are KGHSH and LQKENI. Adult donors, all healthy and HIV-negative, had no recent acute infections or vaccinations. A CD45RA+ naive subset and a CD45RA-negative memory subset were split from CD4+ cells. Regarding this clone: Its antigen is not known.

This table comes from immunoSEQ multiplex PCR, and its TCRdb copy is limited to in-frame clones, with some not included. Of a few million clones in the sample, roughly nine tenths are singletons; the top ten hold roughly 0.13%. The clonotype was recovered from a young man in good health. Material for sequencing was naive CD4+ T cells sorted from blood. Specified subset: CD45RA+ positively selected. The chain couples TRBV18 to TRBJ2-7; possibly TRBD1 for D (6 bases). The CDR3 nucleotides are TGTGCCAGCTCACCAAACAGGGAAAACGAGCAGTACTTC. Protein product: CASSPNRENEQYF.